These 18 T cell receptor beta chains originate from one sample sequenced in a study of blood T cell repertoires in COVID-19. Only in-frame clones appear in the TCRdb table, and some are missing; sequencing was by immunoSEQ multiplex PCR. Found here are about 75,000 clones, roughly 70% of them singletons; the top ten hold 2.5% to 3%. The sample consisted of peripheral blood. The source is a human donor with acute or convalescent COVID-19. The donor label of this sample is uncertain.

The chain couples TRBV25-1 to TRBJ1-6; D not resolved. Trimming stripped 3 bases from V and 9 bases from J, with 9 bases between. Germline V gives CDR1 MGHDK, CDR2 SYGVNS. The CDR3 covers 13 residues. For the CDR3, the DNA is TGTGCCAGCAGTGAGAAAAGCGGTTCACCCCTCCACTTT. It encodes CASSEKSGSPLHF.

This clone was detected a few times. The chain joins TRBV6-5 to TRBJ1-2; D call uncertain. V was shortened by 2 bases and J by 6 bases, with 13 bases between the two germline ends. From germline, CDR1 is MNHEY and CDR2 SVGAGI. CDR3 length: 14 amino acids. CDR3 residues: CASSYLGGENGYTF. The CDR3 bases are TGTGCCAGCAGTTACCTAGGCGGGGAGAATGGCTACACCTTC.

This clone was counted once. The chain employs TRBV6-5 and TRBJ1-5, with 7 positions matching TRBD1. V trimming: 2 bases; J trimming: 7 bases; junction bases outside the gene matches: 2. Germline CDR1 reads MNHEY; CDR2 reads SVGAGI. The CDR3 totals 13 residues. CDR3 coding DNA: TGTGCCAGCAGTTACGACAGGGCCCAGCCCCAGCATTTT. This gives the protein CASSYDRAQPQHF.

This clone was detected only a few times. The genes are TRBV5-4 and TRBJ1-4; 7 bases are shared with TRBD1. CDR3 length equals 15 residues. CDR1 and CDR2 (germline): SGHNT, YYREEE (reference sequence). V trimming: 0 bases; J trimming: 3 bases; junction bases outside the gene matches: 2. The CDR3 protein is CASSLGGTANEKLFF. Written as DNA, the CDR3 is TGTGCCAGCAGCTTGGGCGGGACAGCTAATGAAAAACTGTTTTTT.

V and J are TRBV7-9 and TRBJ2-2; 7 bases line up with TRBD2. Germline V CDR1 and CDR2: SEHNR, FQNEAQ (reference sequence). CDR3 size: 15 residues. V lost 3 bases and J lost 0; bases outside the gene matches: 1. CDR3 amino acids: CASSLTSTNTGELFF. The DNA of the CDR3 is TGTGCCAGCAGCTTGACTAGCACGAACACCGGGGAGCTGTTTTTT.

The chain is built from TRBV28 and TRBJ1-5; tentatively, D is TRBD1 (5 bases). Germline values: CDR1 MDHEN, CDR2 SYDVKM. This CDR3 is 14 amino acids long. V was shortened by 7 bases and J by 6 bases, with 16 bases between the two germline ends. In nucleotides, the CDR3 is TGTGCCAGCAACCAACAGGTGGGAATTCAGCCCCAGCATTTT. Amino acids: CASNQQVGIQPQHF. Drawing the rest from reference TRBV28 and TRBJ1-5, the complete variable domain is DVKVTQSSRYLVKRTGEKVFLECVQDMDHENMFWYRQDPGLGLRLIYFSYDVKMKEKGDIPEGYSVSREKKERFSLILESASTNQTSMYLCASNQQVGIQPQHFGDGTRLSIL.

The chain employs TRBV9 and TRBJ2-1, with TRBD1 matching 10 bases. The CDR3 is made up of 13 amino acids. Germline V lookup: CDR1 SGDLS, CDR2 YYNGEE. The trim removed 4 bases at V and 7 bases at J, leaving 2 bases unmatched. Here the CDR3 DNA reads TGTGCCAGCAGCCCGGACAGGGGGAATGAGCAGTTCTTC. Translating gives CASSPDRGNEQFF.

The genes are TRBV6-2 or TRBV6-3 and TRBJ2-7; no clear D gene. Trimming cost V 0 bases and J 7 bases, with 10 bases left between them. The CDR3 contains 13 residues. Germline V lookup: CDR1 MNHEY, CDR2 SVGEGT. In nucleotides, the CDR3 is TGTGCCAGCAGTTACTCTGCGACTGCGGAGCAGTACTTC. Its protein is CASSYSATAEQYF.

The chain carries TRBV18 and TRBJ1-4, with 10 bases matching TRBD1. Germline assignment: CDR1 KGHSH and CDR2 LQKENI. The V gene end was trimmed by 6 bases and the J gene end by 7 bases; junction bases not matched to a gene: 14. The CDR3 runs 17 residues. Written as DNA, the CDR3 is TGTGCCAGCTCCCCAGACAGGGGGCGATCCCTCGGTGAAAAACTGTTTTTT. This encodes CASSPDRGRSLGEKLFF. The full variable domain, its missing parts supplied by reference TRBV18 and TRBJ1-4, is NAGVMQNPRHLVRRRGQEARLRCSPMKGHSHVYWYRQLPEEGLKFMVYLQKENIIDESGMPKERFSAEFPKEGPSILRIQQVVRGDSAAYFCASSPDRGRSLGEKLFFGSGTQLSVL.

This clone was counted once. V usage is TRBV19 and J usage is TRBJ2-2; tentative D call: TRBD2 (5 bases). Trimming shortened V by 2 bases and J by 3 bases, and 13 bases separated the two germline ends. The CDR3 is 16 residues long. CDR1 LNHDA and CDR2 SQIVND come from the germline V gene (reference sequence). The CDR3 spells CASSIRGKRYTGELFF. The CDR3 coding sequence is TGTGCCAGTAGTATACGAGGGAAGAGGTACACCGGGGAGCTGTTTTTT.

This chain links TRBV25-1 with TRBJ2-1, with 10 bases aligning to TRBD2. The CDR3 runs 14 residues. Trimming at V came to 10 bases and at J to 4 bases, leaving 7 bases not matched to a gene. Germline assignment: CDR1 MGHDK and CDR2 SYGVNS. The CDR3 nucleotides read TGTGCCACCGGGGGACTAGCGTTTTACAATGAGCAGTTCTTC. Protein sequence: CATGGLAFYNEQFF.

The rearrangement uses TRBV9 and TRBJ1-5; unclear D gene. The germline CDR1 and CDR2 sequences are SGDLS and YYNGEE. CDR3 length equals 13 residues. Trimming removed 0 bases at V and 7 bases at J, with 8 bases between. The CDR3 bases are TGTGCCAGCAGCGTAGAGCCGGGGCAGCCCCAGCATTTT. The encoded protein is CASSVEPGQPQHF.

This rearrangement joins TRBV4-1 to TRBJ2-1; D might be TRBD1 (5 bases). Trimming cost V 0 bases and J 0 bases, with 21 bases left between them. Germline V gene data show CDR1 as MGHRA and CDR2 as YSYEKL. The CDR3 runs 20 residues. The CDR3 is CASSQDPRGTGSFSYNEQFF. CDR3 nucleotides: TGCGCCAGCAGCCAAGATCCTAGGGGTACAGGTAGTTTCTCCTACAATGAGCAGTTCTTC.

The chain has TRBV6-5 and TRBJ2-7; possibly TRBD1 for D (6 bases). Germline V lookup: CDR1 MNHEY, CDR2 SVGAGI. V gave up 4 bases and J gave up 4 bases, with 11 bases separating them. The CDR3 has 13 residues. CDR3 sequence: CASSFQQGYEQYV. In nucleotides, the CDR3 is TGTGCCAGCAGTTTCCAACAGGGTTACGAGCAGTACGTC.

The chain uses TRBV6-5 and TRBJ2-7; possible D gene TRBD2, 6 bases. The CDR3 runs 11 residues. The V end lost 6 bases, the J end lost 3 bases, and 6 bases lay between the germline ends. Germline CDR1 is MNHEY and CDR2 is SVGAGI. The CDR3 region has the DNA TGTGCCAGCAGGGGACTCTACGAGCAGTACGTC. Protein product: CASRGLYEQYV.

This clone appeared a few times. This chain uses TRBV5-1 with TRBJ1-5, with no clear D. The CDR3 is 15 amino acids. Looked up from germline, CDR1 is SGHRS and CDR2 is YFSETQ. Deletions cut 0 bases from V and 0 bases from J, with 7 bases between. This CDR3 is CASSLDGNSNQPQHF. The CDR3, as DNA: TGCGCCAGCAGCTTGGACGGGAATAGCAATCAGCCCCAGCATTTT.

This clone was seen once. The rearrangement links TRBV7-8 to TRBJ1-6; D gene ambiguous. The V gene's germline CDR1 is SGHVS and CDR2 FQNEAQ. The CDR3 sequence is 18 residues long. Between the trimmed V and J ends, which lost 0 bases and 1 base, there was a span of 13 bases. The CDR3 protein is CASSLAGRGRSYNSPLHF. The DNA of the CDR3 is TGTGCCAGCAGCTTAGCGGGTAGAGGGCGATCCTATAATTCACCCCTCCACTTT.

V is TRBV6-4 and J is TRBJ1-2; 7 bases map to TRBD1. Germline V gene sequence: CDR1 MRHNA, CDR2 SNTAGT. This CDR3 is built from 12 residues. Trimming removed 3 bases from V and 8 bases from J; junction bases left unmatched: 3. CDR3 protein: CASSETGSGYTF. CDR3 DNA: TGTGCCAGCAGTGAGACAGGGAGCGGCTACACCTTC.